This T cell receptor beta chain was obtained from a study of blood T cell repertoires in COVID-19. The V end lost 1 base, the J end lost 7 bases, and 16 bases lay between the germline ends. The CDR3 consists of 14 residues. From germline, CDR1 is GTSNPN and CDR2 SVGIG (reference sequence). Sequencing used immunoSEQ multiplex PCR; TCRdb keeps in-frame clones, though not all of them. Here the sample spans about 180,000 clones, approximately 84% being singletons. This clonotype originated in a woman aged 45-60 years with COVID-19, enrolled during active disease. The chain carries TRBV30 and TRBJ1-2; a possible D gene is TRBD1 (5 bases). The sample consisted of peripheral blood. This CDR3 reads CAWSAGPGGSGYTF. In nucleotides, the CDR3 is TGTGCCTGGAGTGCCGGGCCCGGGGGTAGTGGCTACACCTTC.